This T cell receptor (beta chain) was sequenced for a study of T cell responses to AZD1222 COVID-19 vaccine. A note on this clone: Its specificity is unknown.

Measured with immunoSEQ multiplex PCR; TCRdb has only the in-frame clones, and not every one. The profile shows 100,000 to 150,000 clones, roughly 90% of them singletons. Points from the study as a whole: White British people made up most donors, females outnumbered males, and clonal diversity was possibly underestimated.

The CDR3 runs to 16 residues. The ends were cut back, 1 base at V and 0 bases at J, with 7 bases in the middle. From germline, CDR1 is KGHSH and CDR2 LQKENI. The sequencing here drew on peripheral blood, taken on day 0 of AZD1222 vaccination. The genes are TRBV18 and TRBJ2-6; D may be TRBD1 (6 bases). This clonotype was obtained from an adult in good health. CDR3 nucleotides: TGTGCCAGCTCACCACAGGGACACTCTGGGGCCAACGTCCTGACTTTC. Translation gives CASSPQGHSGANVLTF.